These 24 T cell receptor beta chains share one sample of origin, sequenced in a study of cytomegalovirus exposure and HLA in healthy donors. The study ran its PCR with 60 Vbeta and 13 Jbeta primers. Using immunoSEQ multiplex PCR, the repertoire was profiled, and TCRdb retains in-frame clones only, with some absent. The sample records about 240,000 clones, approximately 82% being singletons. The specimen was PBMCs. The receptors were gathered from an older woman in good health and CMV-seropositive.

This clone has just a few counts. The CDR3 nucleotides read TGTGCCAGCAGCCGGACCCGGGGGGCCGCGAGTGAAAAACTGTTTTTT. Translating gives CASSRTRGAASEKLFF. The chain employs TRBV7-9 and TRBJ1-4, with D perhaps TRBD1 (6 bases). Germline CDR1 and CDR2: SEHNR and FQNEAQ (reference sequence). The V gene lost 5 bases and the J gene lost 7 bases, with 20 bases spanning the gap. The CDR3 has 16 residues.

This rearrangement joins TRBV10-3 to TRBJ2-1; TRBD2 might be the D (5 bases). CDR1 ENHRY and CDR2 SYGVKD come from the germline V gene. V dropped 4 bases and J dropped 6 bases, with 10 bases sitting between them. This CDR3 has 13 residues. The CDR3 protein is CAISVGSSNEQFF. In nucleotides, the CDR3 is TGTGCCATCAGTGTAGGGAGTAGCAATGAGCAGTTCTTC.

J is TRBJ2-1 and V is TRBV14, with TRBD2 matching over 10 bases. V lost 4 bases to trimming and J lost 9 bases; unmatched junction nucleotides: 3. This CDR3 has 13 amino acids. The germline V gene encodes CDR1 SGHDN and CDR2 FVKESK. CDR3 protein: CASSPRTSGEQFF. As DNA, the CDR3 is TGTGCCAGCAGCCCACGGACTAGCGGTGAGCAGTTCTTC.

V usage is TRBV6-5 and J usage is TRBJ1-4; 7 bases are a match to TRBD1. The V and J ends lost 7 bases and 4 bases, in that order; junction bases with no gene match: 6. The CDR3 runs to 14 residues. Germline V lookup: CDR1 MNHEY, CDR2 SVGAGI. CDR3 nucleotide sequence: TGTGCCAGCAAATCGGGACAGTTTAATGAAAAACTGTTTTTT. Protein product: CASKSGQFNEKLFF.

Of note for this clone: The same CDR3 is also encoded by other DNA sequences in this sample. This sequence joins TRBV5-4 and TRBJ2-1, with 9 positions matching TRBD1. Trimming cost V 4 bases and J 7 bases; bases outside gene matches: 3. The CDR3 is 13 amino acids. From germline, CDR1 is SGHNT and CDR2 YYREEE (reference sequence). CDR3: CASSLTGGNEQFF. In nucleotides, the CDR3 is TGTGCCAGCAGCCTGACAGGGGGTAATGAGCAGTTCTTC. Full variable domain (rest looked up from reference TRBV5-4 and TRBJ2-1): ETGVTQSPTHLIKTRGQQVTLRCSSQSGHNTVSWYQQALGQGPQFIFQYYREEENGRGNFPPRFSGLQFPNYSSELNVNALELDDSALYLCASSLTGGNEQFFGPGTRLTVL.

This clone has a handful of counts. The CDR3 spells CASSYWQTEDSYEQYF. The CDR3 bases are TGTGCCAGCAGTTACTGGCAGACAGAAGACTCCTACGAGCAGTACTTC. The chain uses TRBV6-6 and TRBJ2-7; weak D call: TRBD1 (5 bases). Trimming took off 1 base at V and 0 bases at J, with 13 bases between the two ends. There are 16 residues in the CDR3. The germline CDR1 and CDR2 sequences are MNHNY and SVGAGI (reference sequence).

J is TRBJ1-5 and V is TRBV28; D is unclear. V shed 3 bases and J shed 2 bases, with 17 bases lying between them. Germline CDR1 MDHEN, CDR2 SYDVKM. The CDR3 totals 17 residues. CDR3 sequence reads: CASSFSGAVGGNQPQHF. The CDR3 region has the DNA TGTGCCAGCAGTTTCTCTGGCGCGGTGGGAGGCAATCAGCCCCAGCATTTT. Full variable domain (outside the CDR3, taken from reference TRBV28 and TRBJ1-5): DVKVTQSSRYLVKRTGEKVFLECVQDMDHENMFWYRQDPGLGLRLIYFSYDVKMKEKGDIPEGYSVSREKKERFSLILESASTNQTSMYLCASSFSGAVGGNQPQHFGDGTRLSIL.

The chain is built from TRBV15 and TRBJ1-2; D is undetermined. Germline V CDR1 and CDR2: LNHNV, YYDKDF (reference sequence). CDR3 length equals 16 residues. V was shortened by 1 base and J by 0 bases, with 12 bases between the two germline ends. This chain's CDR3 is CATSRGLPGANYGYTF. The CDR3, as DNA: TGTGCCACCAGCAGAGGCCTCCCCGGGGCTAACTATGGCTACACCTTC.

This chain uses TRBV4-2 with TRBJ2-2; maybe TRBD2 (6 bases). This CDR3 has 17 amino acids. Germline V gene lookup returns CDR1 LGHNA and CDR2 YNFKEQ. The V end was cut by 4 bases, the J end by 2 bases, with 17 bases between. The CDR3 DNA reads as TGTGCCAGCAGCCTTAAAGGATACGGGACTAACACCGGGGAGCTGTTTTTT. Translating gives CASSLKGYGTNTGELFF.

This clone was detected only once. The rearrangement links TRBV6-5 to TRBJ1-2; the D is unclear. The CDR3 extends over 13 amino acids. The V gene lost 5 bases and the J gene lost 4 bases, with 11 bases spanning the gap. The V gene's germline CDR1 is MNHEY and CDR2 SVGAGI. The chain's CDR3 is CASSGWRIYGYTF. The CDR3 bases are TGTGCCAGCAGTGGATGGCGGATCTATGGCTACACCTTC.

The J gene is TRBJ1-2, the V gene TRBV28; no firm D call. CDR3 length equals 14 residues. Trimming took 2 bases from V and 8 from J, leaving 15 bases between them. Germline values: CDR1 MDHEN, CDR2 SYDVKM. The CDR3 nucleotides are TGTGCCAGCAGTTTACCCCCGGGAAAGAAGGGCTACACCTTC. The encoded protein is CASSLPPGKKGYTF.

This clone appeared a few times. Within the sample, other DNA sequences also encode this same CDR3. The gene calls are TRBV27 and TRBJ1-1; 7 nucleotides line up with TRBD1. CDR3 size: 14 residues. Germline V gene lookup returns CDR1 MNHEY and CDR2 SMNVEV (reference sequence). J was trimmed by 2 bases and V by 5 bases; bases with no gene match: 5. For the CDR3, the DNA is TGTGCCAGCAGTCGTGACAGGGTTAACACTGAAGCTTTCTTT. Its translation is CASSRDRVNTEAFF.

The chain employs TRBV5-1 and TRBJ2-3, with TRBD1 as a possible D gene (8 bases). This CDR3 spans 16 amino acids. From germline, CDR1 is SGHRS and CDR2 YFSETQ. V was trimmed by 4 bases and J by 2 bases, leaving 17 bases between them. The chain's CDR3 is CASSGRGQDLTDTQYF. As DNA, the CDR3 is TGCGCCAGCAGCGGGAGGGGACAGGATCTCACAGATACGCAGTATTTT. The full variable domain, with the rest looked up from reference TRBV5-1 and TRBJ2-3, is KAGVTQTPRYLIKTRGQQVTLSCSPISGHRSVSWYQQTPGQGLQFLFEYFSETQRNKGNFPGRFSGRQFSNSRSEMNVSTLELGDSALYLCASSGRGQDLTDTQYFGPGTRLTVL.

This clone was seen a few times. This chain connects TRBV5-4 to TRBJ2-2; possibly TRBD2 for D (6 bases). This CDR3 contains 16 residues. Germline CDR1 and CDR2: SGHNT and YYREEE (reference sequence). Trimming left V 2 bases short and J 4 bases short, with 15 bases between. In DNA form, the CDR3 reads TGTGCCAGCAGCTTTTTGGGGGACGGGGGCACCGGGGAGCTGTTTTTT. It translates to CASSFLGDGGTGELFF.

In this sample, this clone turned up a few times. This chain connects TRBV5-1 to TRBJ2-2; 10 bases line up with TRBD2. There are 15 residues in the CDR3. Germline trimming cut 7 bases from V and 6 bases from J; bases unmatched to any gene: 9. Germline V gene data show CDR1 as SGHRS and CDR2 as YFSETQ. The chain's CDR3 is CASRTASGSSGELFF. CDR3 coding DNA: TGCGCCAGCCGGACGGCTAGCGGGAGCTCCGGGGAGCTGTTTTTT.

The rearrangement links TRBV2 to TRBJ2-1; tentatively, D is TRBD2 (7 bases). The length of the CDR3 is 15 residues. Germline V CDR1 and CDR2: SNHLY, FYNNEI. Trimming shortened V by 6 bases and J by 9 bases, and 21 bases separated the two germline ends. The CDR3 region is CASSLLGGVPGEQFF. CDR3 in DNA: TGTGCCAGCAGCCTACTAGGGGGGGTTCCGGGTGAGCAGTTCTTC.

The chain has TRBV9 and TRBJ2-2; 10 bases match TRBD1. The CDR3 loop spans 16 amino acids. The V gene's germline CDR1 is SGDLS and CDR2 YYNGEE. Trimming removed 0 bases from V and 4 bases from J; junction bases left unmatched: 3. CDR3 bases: TGTGCCAGCAGCGTAGCGGGACAGGGGTCCACCGGGGAGCTGTTTTTT. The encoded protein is CASSVAGQGSTGELFF.

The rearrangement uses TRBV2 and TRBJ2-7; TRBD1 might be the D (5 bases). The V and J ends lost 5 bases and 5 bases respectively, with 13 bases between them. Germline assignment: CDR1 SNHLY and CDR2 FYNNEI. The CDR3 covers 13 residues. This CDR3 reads CASSLYQGNEQYF. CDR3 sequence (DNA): TGTGCCAGCAGTCTTTACCAGGGCAACGAGCAGTACTTC.

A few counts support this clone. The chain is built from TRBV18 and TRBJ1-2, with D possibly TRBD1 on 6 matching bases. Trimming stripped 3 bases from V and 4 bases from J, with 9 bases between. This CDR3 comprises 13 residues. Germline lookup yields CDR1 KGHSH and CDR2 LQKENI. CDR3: CASSPQGPYGYTF. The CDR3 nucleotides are TGTGCCAGCTCACCGCAGGGGCCCTATGGCTACACCTTC.

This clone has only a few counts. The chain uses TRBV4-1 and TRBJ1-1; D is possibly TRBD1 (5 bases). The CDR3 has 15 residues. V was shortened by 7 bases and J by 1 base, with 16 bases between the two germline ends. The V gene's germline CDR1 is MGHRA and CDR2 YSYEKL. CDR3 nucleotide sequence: TGCGCCAGCACCTGGGCTGACAGACAGAACACTGAAGCTTTCTTT. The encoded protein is CASTWADRQNTEAFF.

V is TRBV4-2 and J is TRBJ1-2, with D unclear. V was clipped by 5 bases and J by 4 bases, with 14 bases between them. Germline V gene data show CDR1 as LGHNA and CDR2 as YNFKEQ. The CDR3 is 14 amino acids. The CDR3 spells CASSAGGQGYGYTF. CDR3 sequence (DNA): TGTGCCAGCAGCGCCGGCGGGCAAGGCTATGGCTACACCTTC.

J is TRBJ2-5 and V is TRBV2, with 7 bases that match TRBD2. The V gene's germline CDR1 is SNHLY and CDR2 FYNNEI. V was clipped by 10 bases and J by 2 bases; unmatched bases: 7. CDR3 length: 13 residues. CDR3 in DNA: TGTGCCAACGGGCGGACTAGACAAGAGACCCAGTACTTC. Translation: CANGRTRQETQYF.

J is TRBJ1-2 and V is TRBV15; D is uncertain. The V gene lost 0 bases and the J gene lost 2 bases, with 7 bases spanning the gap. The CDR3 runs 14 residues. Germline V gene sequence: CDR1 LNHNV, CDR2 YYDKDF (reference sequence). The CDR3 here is CATSRDPQNYGYTF. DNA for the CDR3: TGTGCCACCAGCAGAGATCCCCAAAACTATGGCTACACCTTC.

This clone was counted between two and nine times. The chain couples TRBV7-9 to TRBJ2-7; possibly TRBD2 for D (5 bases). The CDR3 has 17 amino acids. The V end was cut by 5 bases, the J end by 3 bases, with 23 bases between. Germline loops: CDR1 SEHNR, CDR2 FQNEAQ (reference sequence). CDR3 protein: CASSPSPRGKPFYEQYF. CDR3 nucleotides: TGTGCCAGCAGCCCCTCACCCCGGGGAAAGCCATTCTACGAGCAGTACTTC.